The 5 T cell receptor beta chains given below trace back to one sample, sequenced in a study of CD8+CD57+ T cells in acquired aplastic anemia. TCR beta VDJ and CDR3 profiles were obtained from a genomic DNA template. Via MiXCR, TCRdb re-called the reads, giving one row per CDR3 protein. The table shows around 170,000 distinct CDR3 sequences, with about half occurring only once. Sequencing was performed on sorted CD4+, CD8+, or CD8+CD57+ T cells (not recorded which) from PBMCs. Receptors were obtained from a human donor in good health.

The chain employs TRBV10-2 and TRBJ2-6; D gene unclear. The CDR3 spans 17 residues. Germline V lookup: CDR1 WSHSY, CDR2 SAAADI. With 3 bases removed from V and 0 bases from J, the gap between germline ends came to 12 bases. The DNA for the CDR3 is TGCGCCAGCAGTGATGAGCAGGTACGCTCTGGGGCCAACGTCCTGACTTTC. It specifies CASSDEQVRSGANVLTF.

This clonotype was seen a handful of times. With a much larger clone just one base away, this may be a read error. This sequence joins TRBV4-2 and TRBJ2-7; 8 positions agree with TRBD2. This CDR3 contains 15 residues. V lost 2 bases and J lost 3; bases outside the gene matches: 6. The germline gives CDR1 LGHNA, CDR2 YNFKEQ. Here the CDR3 DNA reads TGTGCCAGCAGCCAAAAAGGGAGCGGGGGCTACGAGCAGTACTTC. Residues: CASSQKGSGGYEQYF.

This clonotype showed up many times. This chain connects TRBV9 to TRBJ1-1; tentatively, D is TRBD1 (5 bases). Germline values: CDR1 SGDLS, CDR2 YYNGEE. V shed 2 bases and J shed 3 bases, with 11 bases lying between them. The CDR3 contains 14 residues. The CDR3 loop reads CASSVGGFDTEAFF. Here the CDR3 DNA reads TGTGCCAGCAGCGTTGGGGGGTTCGACACTGAAGCTTTCTTT.

The chain carries TRBV10-3 and TRBJ2-5; D possibly uses TRBD1 or TRBD2 (5 bases each). From germline, CDR1 is ENHRY and CDR2 SYGVKD. V was trimmed by 2 bases and J by 4 bases, leaving 14 bases between them. The CDR3 length is 15 residues. CDR3 in amino acids: CAISEVSRDGETQYF. The CDR3 DNA sequence: TGTGCCATCAGTGAGGTATCCCGGGACGGAGAGACCCAGTACTTC.

A few counts support this clonotype. The chain couples TRBV2 to TRBJ2-5; D call uncertain. With 8 bases removed from V and 5 bases from J, the gap between germline ends came to 15 bases. This CDR3 contains 13 residues. In germline, CDR1 is SNHLY, CDR2 FYNNEI. CDR3 coding DNA: TGTGCCAGCCATGAGCGCCTAGAGGAGACCCAGTACTTC. Translated: CASHERLEETQYF.